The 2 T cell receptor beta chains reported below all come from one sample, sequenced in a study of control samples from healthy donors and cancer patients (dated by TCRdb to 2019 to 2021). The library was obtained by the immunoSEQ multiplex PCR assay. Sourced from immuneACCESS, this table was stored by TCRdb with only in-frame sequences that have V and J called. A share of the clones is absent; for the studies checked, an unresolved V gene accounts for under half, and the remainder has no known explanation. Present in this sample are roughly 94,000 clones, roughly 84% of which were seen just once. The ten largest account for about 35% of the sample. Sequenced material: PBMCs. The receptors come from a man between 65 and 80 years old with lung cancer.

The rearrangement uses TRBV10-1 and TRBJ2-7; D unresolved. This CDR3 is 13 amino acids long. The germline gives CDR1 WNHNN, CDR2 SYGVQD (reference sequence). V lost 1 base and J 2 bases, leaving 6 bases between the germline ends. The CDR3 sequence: CASSEFGAYEQYF. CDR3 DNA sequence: TGCGCCAGCAGTGAGTTCGGCGCCTACGAGCAGTACTTC.

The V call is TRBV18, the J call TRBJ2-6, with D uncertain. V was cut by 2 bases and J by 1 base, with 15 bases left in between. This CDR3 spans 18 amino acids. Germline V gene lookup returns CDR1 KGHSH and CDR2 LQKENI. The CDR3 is CASSPVEQLISGANVLTF. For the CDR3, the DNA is TGTGCCAGCTCACCAGTCGAACAGCTGATTTCTGGGGCCAACGTCCTGACTTTC.